One and the same sample provided the 13 T cell receptor beta chains below, sequenced in a study of blood T cell repertoires in COVID-19. Sequenced by immunoSEQ multiplex PCR; TCRdb stores in-frame clones only, minus some. The data hold over 120,000 clones, with around 78% observed a single time. The sample comprised peripheral blood. Receptor source: a woman of 80 years or more with active or convalescent COVID-19.

The chain combines TRBV18 with TRBJ2-5; D possibly corresponds to TRBD1 (6 bases). This CDR3 has 14 residues. Per the germline V gene, CDR1 is KGHSH and CDR2 is LQKENI. The V gene lost 5 bases and the J gene lost 7 bases, with 17 bases spanning the gap. CDR3 amino acids: CASSVDRNRGTQYF. The CDR3 DNA is TGTGCCAGCTCAGTCGACAGGAACCGGGGGACCCAGTACTTC.

The genes are TRBV30 and TRBJ1-1, with a tentative D call TRBD1 (6 bases). The CDR3 is made up of 14 amino acids. V shed 2 bases and J shed 0 bases, with 10 bases lying between them. Germline V lookup: CDR1 GTSNPN, CDR2 SVGIG (reference sequence). CDR3 sequence: CAWSLRGMNTEAFF. As DNA, the CDR3 is TGTGCCTGGAGTTTGAGGGGGATGAACACTGAAGCTTTCTTT.

The chain is built from TRBV27 and TRBJ2-7; 9 nucleotides match TRBD1. Germline CDR1 and CDR2: MNHEY and SMNVEV (reference sequence). Trimming cost V 0 bases and J 3 bases; bases outside gene matches: 12. The CDR3 extends over 18 amino acids. The CDR3 nucleotides read TGTGCCAGCAGTTTATCAAGGACAAACAGGGGGCTGATCTACGAGCAGTACTTC. Amino acid sequence: CASSLSRTNRGLIYEQYF.

The chain joins TRBV2 to TRBJ1-2; the match to TRBD1 covers 8 bases. The CDR3 runs to 13 residues. V lost 3 bases, J lost 7 bases, and 4 bases stayed unmatched. Germline V gives CDR1 SNHLY, CDR2 FYNNEI. The chain's CDR3 is CASSEQGAIGYTF. The DNA for the CDR3 is TGTGCCAGCAGTGAGCAGGGGGCTATTGGCTACACCTTC. Full variable domain (rest looked up from reference TRBV2 and TRBJ1-2): EPEVTQTPSHQVTQMGQEVILRCVPISNHLYFYWYRQILGQKVEFLVSFYNNEISEKSEIFDDQFSVERPDGSNFTLKIRSTKLEDSAMYFCASSEQGAIGYTFGSGTRLTVV.

The chain is built from TRBV7-3 and TRBJ1-5; 9 bases line up with TRBD1. Germline values: CDR1 SGHTA, CDR2 FQGTGA. The CDR3 contains 20 residues. The V and J ends lost 3 bases and 3 bases, in that order; junction bases with no gene match: 18. CDR3 nucleotide sequence: TGTGCCAGCAGCTTCCCCCCGGGACAGGGAGTATACTCGTCCAATCAGCCCCAGCATTTT. Translation gives CASSFPPGQGVYSSNQPQHF.

This chain links TRBV11-3 with TRBJ2-7, with a tentative D call TRBD1 (5 bases). CDR1 is SGHNT, CDR2 YENEEA, per germline. This CDR3 region has 13 residues. V lost 4 bases, J lost 3 bases, and 10 bases lay in between. The CDR3 region is CASSSRQGYEQYF. The CDR3 nucleotides read TGTGCCAGCAGCTCCCGCCAGGGCTACGAGCAGTACTTC.

The V and J genes are TRBV7-9 and TRBJ1-2; 8 nucleotides line up with TRBD1. V gave up 1 base and J gave up 5 bases; unmatched junction bases: 9. The CDR3 covers 16 residues. Germline V lookup: CDR1 SEHNR, CDR2 FQNEAQ (reference sequence). The CDR3 spells CASSLGLGQDQYGYTF. CDR3 DNA sequence: TGTGCCAGCAGCTTAGGGTTGGGACAGGACCAGTATGGCTACACCTTC. Variable domain in full (rest from reference TRBV7-9 and TRBJ1-2): DTGVSQNPRHKITKRGQNVTFRCDPISEHNRLYWYRQTLGQGPEFLTYFQNEAQLEKSRLLSDRFSAERPKGSFSTLEIQRTEQGDSAMYLCASSLGLGQDQYGYTFGSGTRLTVV.

The genes are TRBV12-3 or TRBV12-4 and TRBJ2-7; D is perhaps TRBD2 (6 bases). V shed 3 bases and J shed 1 base, with 7 bases lying between them. CDR3 length: 13 residues. CDR3 sequence reads: CASSLGTSYEQYF. CDR3 DNA: TGTGCCAGCAGTTTGGGGACTTCCTACGAGCAGTACTTC.

V usage is TRBV11-2 and J usage is TRBJ2-7; D is unclear. V was shortened by 1 base and J by 4 bases, with 8 bases between the two germline ends. CDR1 SGHAT and CDR2 FQNNGV come from the germline V gene. This CDR3 has 13 amino acids. CDR3 loop: CASSLASSYEQYF. DNA of the CDR3: TGTGCCAGCAGCTTAGCTTCGAGTTACGAGCAGTACTTC.

The chain joins TRBV30 to TRBJ1-6; 9 positions match TRBD1. Losses at the gene ends were 0 bases for V and 3 bases for J; bases not matched to a gene: 0. Germline V gives CDR1 GTSNPN, CDR2 SVGIG (reference sequence). This CDR3 has 15 residues. The CDR3 sequence is CAWSVDRGYNSPLHF. The CDR3 DNA is TGTGCCTGGAGTGTGGACAGGGGCTATAATTCACCCCTCCACTTT.

The J gene is TRBJ1-2, the V gene TRBV11-1; D unresolved. This CDR3 has 14 residues. V dropped 2 bases and J dropped 2 bases, with 9 bases sitting between them. Germline loops: CDR1 SGHAT, CDR2 FQDESV (reference sequence). CDR3 in amino acids: CASSLPGQNYGYTF. The CDR3 region has the DNA TGTGCCAGCAGCTTACCAGGCCAAAACTATGGCTACACCTTC.

The genes are TRBV28 and TRBJ1-5, with 9 nucleotides matching TRBD1. The CDR3 extends over 15 amino acids. V trimming: 6 bases; J trimming: 4 bases; junction bases outside the gene matches: 7. Germline lookup yields CDR1 MDHEN and CDR2 SYDVKM. CDR3 amino acids: CASSLGDRENQPQHF. Here the CDR3 DNA reads TGTGCCAGCAGCCTAGGGGACAGGGAAAATCAGCCCCAGCATTTT.

The chain joins TRBV5-4 to TRBJ2-5, with 9 bases that match TRBD2. The germline gives CDR1 SGHNT, CDR2 YYREEE (reference sequence). V gave up 4 bases and J gave up 7 bases; unmatched junction bases: 8. The CDR3 has 14 residues. The CDR3 sequence is CASSSMGLAGTQYF. The CDR3 region has the DNA TGTGCCAGCAGCAGTATGGGACTAGCCGGGACCCAGTACTTC.